Presented here are 26 T cell receptor beta chains from one specimen sequenced in a study of molecular identifiers for immune sequencing clone quantification. TCRdb independently ran MiXCR on the PCR reads; one entry per CDR3 protein. The sample has just over 35,000 distinct CDR3 sequences; 15% to 20% are singletons. Sequencing was done on a sample of naive CD8+ T cells from blood, with Jurkat cell RNA spiked in. As for subset: FACS-sorted CD8+CD4-CCR7+CD45RA+ naive T cells. The receptor source for this set is a human donor in good health. Some libraries in this study had Jurkat cell RNA spiked in.

In the case of this clonotype: With a much larger clone just one base away, this may be a read error. The chain combines TRBV7-8 with TRBJ2-7; either TRBD1 or TRBD2 may fit D (6 bases each). The CDR3 spans 14 residues. Germline V CDR1 and CDR2: SGHVS, FQNEAQ. CDR3 sequence: CASSLYREVHEQCF. The CDR3 DNA sequence: TGTGCCAGCAGCTTATACAGGGAGGTCCACGAGCAGTGCTTC.

This clonotype has at least ten counts. V gene TRBV28 combines with J gene TRBJ1-1; 7 positions match TRBD1. CDR3 length equals 15 residues. With V trimmed by 3 bases and J by 3 bases, 7 bases remained unmatched. Germline-derived CDR1 and CDR2 are MDHEN and SYDVKM. CDR3 nucleotides: TGTGCCAGCAGTTTGAAAGGGGGCCGGGACACTGAAGCTTTCTTT. Translated: CASSLKGGRDTEAFF.

V and J are TRBV4-1 and TRBJ2-3; 12 bases align to TRBD1. After removal of 4 bases from V and 6 bases from J, the junction contained 23 bases not matched to a gene. Germline CDR1 reads MGHRA; CDR2 reads YSYEKL. The CDR3 runs 21 residues. The CDR3 DNA follows: TGCGCCAGCAGCCCGCGCGAGAGGCTCCCGGGACAGGGGGCGCTGGGGGATACGCAGTATTTT. This codes for CASSPRERLPGQGALGDTQYF.

This clonotype was picked up many times. The chain employs TRBV4-1 and TRBJ2-7; 10 bases line up with TRBD1. The CDR3 contains 15 residues. V gave up 1 base and J gave up 6 bases; unmatched junction bases: 6. CDR1 and CDR2 (germline): MGHRA, YSYEKL. The CDR3 nucleotides are TGCGCCAGCAGCCAAGGACAGGGGGCCTCATCCGAGCAGTACTTC. Protein sequence: CASSQGQGASSEQYF.

This clonotype has a handful of counts. The chain employs TRBV29-1 and TRBJ2-7, with a possible D match to TRBD2 (6 bases). Trimming took off 3 bases at V and 13 bases at J, with 13 bases between the two ends. Germline V CDR1 and CDR2: SQVTM, ANQGSEA. The CDR3 covers 10 residues. CDR3 nucleotides: TGCAGCGTTGAGCGGAGGGCAGGATACTTC. Encoded protein: CSVERRAGYF.

This clonotype was counted at least ten times. The chain uses TRBV7-8 and TRBJ2-7; 9 positions match TRBD1. J was trimmed by 4 bases and V by 5 bases; bases with no gene match: 6. Looked up from germline, CDR1 is SGHVS and CDR2 is FQNEAQ. The CDR3 consists of 14 residues. The chain's CDR3 is CASSGAGQGYEQYF. As DNA, the CDR3 is TGTGCCAGCAGCGGCGCGGGACAGGGTTACGAGCAGTACTTC.

A few counts support this clonotype. The chain recombines TRBV5-5 with TRBJ2-7; TRBD1 aligns across 10 bases. The CDR3 is 16 amino acids. Germline-derived CDR1 and CDR2 are SGHKS and YYEKEE (reference sequence). V gave up 1 base and J gave up 5 bases; unmatched junction bases: 9. CDR3 protein: CASSLNPGQGVDEQYF. The CDR3 coding sequence is TGTGCCAGCAGCTTGAATCCAGGACAGGGGGTCGACGAGCAGTACTTC. The complete variable domain, with remaining parts taken from reference TRBV5-5 and TRBJ2-7, reads DAGVTQSPTHLIKTRGQQVTLRCSPISGHKSVSWYQQVLGQGPQFIFQYYEKEERGRGNFPDRFSARQFPNYSSELNVNALLLGDSALYLCASSLNPGQGVDEQYFGPGTRLTVT.

This clonotype showed up many times. The J gene is TRBJ2-1, the V gene TRBV4-1, with a weak D call TRBD2 (6 bases). Trimming took off 0 bases at V and 0 bases at J, with 12 bases between the two ends. CDR1 MGHRA and CDR2 YSYEKL come from the germline V gene. This CDR3 spans 17 amino acids. The CDR3, as DNA: TGCGCCAGCAGCCAAGATAGGCGGGACCCCTCCTACAATGAGCAGTTCTTC. Its translation is CASSQDRRDPSYNEQFF.

This clonotype was picked up many times. The gene calls are TRBV7-9 and TRBJ2-7; D is unresolved. V was clipped by 5 bases and J by 2 bases, with 10 bases between them. Germline CDR1 reads SEHNR; CDR2 reads FQNEAQ (reference sequence). The CDR3 spans 13 residues. The CDR3 loop reads CASSHPSTYEQYF. CDR3 sequence (DNA): TGTGCCAGCAGCCACCCTAGTACCTACGAGCAGTACTTC.

This clonotype was seen a few times. Since a much larger clone is just one base distant, this may be a read error. The chain combines TRBV29-1 with TRBJ2-1; D may be TRBD1 (5 bases). Trimming left V 4 bases short and J 8 bases short, with 6 bases between. Germline CDR1 SQVTM, CDR2 ANQGSEA. The CDR3 loop spans 10 amino acids. The CDR3 DNA reads TGCAGCGTTGGGGGCTATGAGCAGTTCTTC. As protein: CSVGGYEQFF.

Ten or more counts support this clonotype. J is TRBJ2-3 and V is TRBV12-3 or TRBV12-4, with TRBD1 matching 8 bases. CDR3 size: 14 residues. With V trimmed by 4 bases and J by 4 bases, 4 bases remained unmatched. The CDR3, as DNA: TGTGCCAGCAGTTGGACAGGGTTGGCAGATACGCAGTATTTT. This sequence encodes CASSWTGLADTQYF.

This clonotype was recorded at least ten times. The rearrangement uses TRBV5-6 and TRBJ2-1; TRBD1 or TRBD2 may be the D gene (6 bases each). Germline V gene lookup returns CDR1 SGHDT and CDR2 YYEEEE. The CDR3 sequence is 14 residues long. The CDR3 nucleotides are TGTGTCACGGGGGCGCAGAGCTCCTACAATGAGCAGTTCTTC. Translating it yields CVTGAQSSYNEQFF.

The chain has TRBV7-8 and TRBJ2-1, with unresolved D. V was shortened by 3 bases and J by 8 bases, with 11 bases between the two germline ends. The CDR3 covers 13 residues. The V gene's germline CDR1 is SGHVS and CDR2 FQNEAQ. Here the CDR3 DNA reads TGTGCCAGCAGCTTCCAGGTTTCGGATGAGCAGTTCTTC. Its translation is CASSFQVSDEQFF.

As for this clonotype: A single base separates this from a much larger clone, so it may be a read error. The V and J genes are TRBV5-6 and TRBJ2-2; the D call may be TRBD1 or TRBD2 (5 bases each). The germline V and J ends were trimmed by 3 bases and 5 bases, with 11 bases remaining between them. The CDR3 contains 14 residues. Germline V lookup: CDR1 SGHDT, CDR2 YYEEEE. The CDR3 loop reads CASSWGPRTGELFF. As DNA, the CDR3 is TGTGCCAGCAGCTGGGGACCCCGAACCGGGGAGCTGTTTTTT.

A word on this clonotype: A much larger clone lies one base from this, so it may be a read error. Because the CDR3 is missing its conserved closing phenylalanine or tryptophan, this is likely a read error. The gene calls are TRBV9 and TRBJ1-2; D is possibly TRBD1 (6 bases). This CDR3 comprises 13 residues. The germline CDR1 and CDR2 sequences are SGDLS and YYNGEE. V lost 3 bases and J lost 3, with 9 bases in between. The DNA of the CDR3 is TGTGCCAGCAGCGAGGGGGTACACTATGGCTACACCTCC. As protein: CASSEGVHYGYTS.

The chain recombines TRBV4-2 with TRBJ2-7; D perhaps matches TRBD2 (6 bases). The V end was cut by 0 bases, the J end by 0 bases, with 12 bases between. Germline V gene data show CDR1 as LGHNA and CDR2 as YNFKEQ. CDR3 length: 16 amino acids. The CDR3 DNA reads TGTGCCAGCAGCCAAGAGATTAGCGGCCACTCCTACGAGCAGTACTTC. Protein product: CASSQEISGHSYEQYF.

This clonotype was observed at least ten times. The rearrangement uses TRBV5-5 and TRBJ2-7, with 8 bases that match TRBD2. CDR1 and CDR2 from the germline V gene are SGHKS and YYEKEE (reference sequence). Trimming took 2 bases from V and 6 from J; bases not matched to a gene: 7. The CDR3 is made up of 14 amino acids. CDR3 sequence: CASSFTSGSFEQYF. CDR3 sequence (DNA): TGTGCCAGCAGCTTTACGAGCGGGAGTTTCGAGCAGTACTTC.

This clonotype was seen many times. The chain joins TRBV20-1 to TRBJ2-1, with D possibly matching TRBD2 (6 bases). The V end lost 3 bases, the J end lost 0 bases, and 15 bases lay between the germline ends. Germline lookup yields CDR1 DFQATT and CDR2 SNEGSKA (reference sequence). This CDR3 spans 16 amino acids. The CDR3, as DNA: TGCAGTGCTAGGCTTCGGGAGAGCCACTCCTACAATGAGCAGTTCTTC. Translated, it gives CSARLRESHSYNEQFF.

This clonotype was seen a handful of times. This sequence joins TRBV15 and TRBJ1-4; no clear D gene. Trimming left V 1 base short and J 7 bases short, with 7 bases between. The CDR3 runs 13 residues. The germline gives CDR1 LNHNV, CDR2 YYDKDF (reference sequence). CDR3: CATSRVSGEKLFF. The CDR3 nucleotides read TGTGCCACCAGCAGAGTGTCGGGTGAAAAACTGTTTTTT.

The table lists this clonotype with many counts. The V gene is TRBV7-9, the J gene TRBJ2-5; perhaps TRBD2 as D (5 bases). Per germline, CDR1 SEHNR and CDR2 FQNEAQ (reference sequence). The CDR3 covers 12 residues. V lost 2 bases and J lost 7, with 8 bases in between. In DNA form, the CDR3 reads TGTGCCAGCAGCTTAAGGGAGAGGACCCAGTACTTC. It codes for CASSLRERTQYF.

There are a few counts of this clonotype. At one of its ends the junction is not consistent with the germline gene, which may arise from a read error. The chain couples TRBV7-2 to TRBJ2-2; perhaps TRBD2 as D (6 bases). CDR1 is SGHTA, CDR2 FQGNSA, per germline. The CDR3 length is 15 residues. Here the CDR3 reads CASSKSGYNTGEPFF. The CDR3 nucleotides read TGTGCCAGCAGCAAGAGCGGGTACAACACCGGGGAGCCGTTTTTT. Filled out from reference TRBV7-2 and TRBJ2-2, the complete variable domain reads GAGVSQSPSNKVTEKGKDVELRCDPISGHTALYWYRQSLGQGLEFLIYFQGNSAPDKSGLPSDRFSAERTGGSVSTLTIQRTQQEDSAVYLCASSKSGYNTGEPFFGEGSRLTVL.

On this clonotype itself: A much more abundant neighbour one base away suggests this may be a read error. The V and J genes are TRBV10-3 and TRBJ2-1; tentative D call: TRBD2 (5 bases). Germline CDR1 reads ENHRY; CDR2 reads SYGVKD. The CDR3 totals 14 residues. The CDR3 sequence: CTISEPGVRSGGFF. In DNA form, the CDR3 reads TGTACCATCAGTGAGCCCGGGGTTCGGTCAGGTGGGTTCTTC.

This clonotype was recorded many times. This rearrangement joins TRBV7-3 to TRBJ2-1; 7 nucleotides align to TRBD1. Germline V CDR1 and CDR2: SGHTA, FQGTGA. CDR3 length: 14 amino acids. Trimming cost V 2 bases and J 6 bases; bases outside gene matches: 4. Here the CDR3 DNA reads TGTGCCAGCAGCTTAGAACAGGGGCGCAATGAGCAGTTCTTC. Its translation is CASSLEQGRNEQFF.

A note on this clonotype: A much larger clone lies one base from this, so it may be a read error. This chain connects TRBV20-1 to TRBJ2-7, with D possibly being TRBD2 (5 bases). The germline gives CDR1 DFQATT, CDR2 SNEGSKA (reference sequence). This CDR3 has 15 amino acids. This CDR3 reads CSARDFYRGNHEQHF. The CDR3 coding sequence is TGCAGTGCTAGAGATTTCTACCGAGGGAACCACGAGCAGCACTTC.

The V gene is TRBV18, the J gene TRBJ2-7; TRBD2 agrees at 9 bases. With 2 bases clipped from V and 0 bases from J, the junction kept 5 bases outside the gene matches. The CDR3 runs 16 residues. The germline gives CDR1 KGHSH, CDR2 LQKENI. The CDR3 DNA sequence: TGTGCCAGCTCACCAAAAAGCGGGAGGCCCTCCTACGAGCAGTACTTC. Translated: CASSPKSGRPSYEQYF.

This clonotype was seen at least ten times. The chain is built from TRBV11-2 and TRBJ2-7; TRBD2 matches at 8 bases. Trimming cost V 3 bases and J 0 bases; bases outside gene matches: 1. The CDR3 loop spans 14 amino acids. Germline V CDR1 and CDR2: SGHAT, FQNNGV. CDR3 loop: CASSFSGTSYEQYF. CDR3 bases: TGTGCCAGCAGCTTTAGCGGGACCTCCTACGAGCAGTACTTC.